This record concerns one T cell receptor beta chain sequence. Its antigen is unknown. This sample is part of a study of T cells after yellow fever vaccination. TCRdb passed the 5' RACE reads through MiXCR, listing each CDR3 protein once. The sample has 150,000 to 200,000 distinct CDR3 sequences, roughly 9.6% seen once; the top ten hold 30% to 45%. Whole-study findings and limits: Weaker, the secondary response peaked sooner, at day 5 versus 15. In FACS-sorted repertoires, abundant clonotypes from the bulk population could appear as contaminants. Subsequent to the booster, the majority of primary-vaccination clones reappeared (96% CD4, 80% to 90% CD8).

The sequences come from CD8+ T cells sorted from PBMCs, collected 15 days after the yellow fever booster vaccination. The clonotype comes from a man in his late teens or twenties who received the YFV17D yellow fever vaccine.

CDR3 loop: CASSILFREQNNEQFF. The CDR3 region has the DNA TGTGCCAGTAGTATTCTTTTCAGGGAACAAAACAATGAGCAGTTCTTC. V is TRBV19 and J is TRBJ2-1; TRBD1 is a possible D gene (5 bases). Germline V CDR1 and CDR2: LNHDA, SQIVND (reference sequence). Trimming removed 3 bases at V and 5 bases at J, with 17 bases between. The length of the CDR3 is 16 residues.